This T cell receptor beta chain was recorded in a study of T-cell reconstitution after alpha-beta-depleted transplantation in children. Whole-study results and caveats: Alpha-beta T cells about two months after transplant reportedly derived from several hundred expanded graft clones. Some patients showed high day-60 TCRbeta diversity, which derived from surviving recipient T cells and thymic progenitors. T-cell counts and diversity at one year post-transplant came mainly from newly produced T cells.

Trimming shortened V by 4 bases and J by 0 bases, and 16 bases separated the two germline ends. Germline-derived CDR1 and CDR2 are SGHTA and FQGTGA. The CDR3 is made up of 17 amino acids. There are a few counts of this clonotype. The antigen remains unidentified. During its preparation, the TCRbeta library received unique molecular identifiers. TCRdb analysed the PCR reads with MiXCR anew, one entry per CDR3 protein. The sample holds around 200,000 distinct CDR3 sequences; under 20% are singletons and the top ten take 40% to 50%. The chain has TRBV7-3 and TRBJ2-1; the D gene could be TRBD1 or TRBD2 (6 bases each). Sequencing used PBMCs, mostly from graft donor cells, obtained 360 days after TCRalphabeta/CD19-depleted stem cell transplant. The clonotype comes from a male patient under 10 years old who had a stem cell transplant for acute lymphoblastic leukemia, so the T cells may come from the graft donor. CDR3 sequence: CASSSPYGGHSYNEQFF. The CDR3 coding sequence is TGTGCCAGCAGCTCACCATATGGGGGGCACTCCTACAATGAGCAGTTCTTC.